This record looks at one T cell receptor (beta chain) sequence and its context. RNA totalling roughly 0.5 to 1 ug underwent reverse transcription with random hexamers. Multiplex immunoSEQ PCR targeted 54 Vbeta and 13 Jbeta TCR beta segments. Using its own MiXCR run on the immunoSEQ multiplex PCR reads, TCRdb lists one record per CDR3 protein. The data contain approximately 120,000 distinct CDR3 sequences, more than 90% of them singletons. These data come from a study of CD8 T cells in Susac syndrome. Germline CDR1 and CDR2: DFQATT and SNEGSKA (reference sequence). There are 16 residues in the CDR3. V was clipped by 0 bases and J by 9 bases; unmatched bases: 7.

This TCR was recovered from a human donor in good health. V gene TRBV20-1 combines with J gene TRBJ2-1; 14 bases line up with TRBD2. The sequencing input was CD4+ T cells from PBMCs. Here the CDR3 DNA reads TGCAGTGCTAGAGACCCCGGGACTAGCGGGAGTACTGAGCAGTTCTTC. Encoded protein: CSARDPGTSGSTEQFF.